The clone carrying this TCR beta chain came up a few times. This sample was taken from a study of human T cells and chemical hapten exposure. Each CDR3 protein gets one entry after TCRdb re-called the RACE reads with MiXCR. The sample includes approximately 80,000 distinct CDR3 sequences, 13% to 15% of them seen just once. V was shortened by 3 bases and J by 7 bases, with 15 bases between the two germline ends. The CDR3 totals 14 residues. Germline-derived CDR1 and CDR2 are MNHEY and SMNVEV (reference sequence). Noted time point: pre-sensitization, week 0. As to treatment: therapeutic diphenylcyclopropenone sensitization with weekly scalp DPC. Alopecia patients deemed DPC-suitable, aged 18 to 70, excluding pregnancy.

The chain uses TRBV27 and TRBJ2-5; possible D gene TRBD2, 6 bases. The receptor comes from a woman aged 50 to 60 with alopecia areata. Some clones in this sample may be carry-over from other donors' samples. Sequencing was performed on whole blood, taken in connection with sensitization to the hapten diphenylcyclopropenone (DPC). The CDR3 DNA reads TGTGCCAGCAGTTTCACCCGGGACTCCGGGACCCAGTACTTC. Its protein product is CASSFTRDSGTQYF.